Below, 30 T cell receptor beta chains from the same sample are listed, as sequenced in a study of blood T cell repertoires in COVID-19. This table comes from immunoSEQ multiplex PCR, and its TCRdb copy is limited to in-frame clones, with some not included. The sample gives roughly 500,000 clones, more than 75% of which show up once; over 1.5% is in the top ten. Sequencing used PBMCs or T cells enriched from blood (not recorded which). The receptors derive from a woman aged 40 to 50 who had recovered from COVID-19.

The rearrangement uses TRBV6-6 and TRBJ1-1; no definite D call. The CDR3 is made up of 15 amino acids. V was cut by 1 base and J by 3 bases, with 12 bases left in between. The germline V gene has CDR1 MNHNY and CDR2 SVGAGI (reference sequence). This CDR3 reads CASSYFLPPDTEAFF. CDR3 sequence (DNA): TGTGCCAGCAGTTACTTCCTACCGCCCGACACTGAAGCTTTCTTT.

The V call is TRBV9, the J call TRBJ2-3, with D possibly being TRBD1 (5 bases). This CDR3 region has 14 residues. V lost 2 bases and J lost 3, with 10 bases in between. Germline-derived CDR1 and CDR2 are SGDLS and YYNGEE. The CDR3 sequence: CASSVRVETDTQYF. In DNA form, the CDR3 reads TGTGCCAGCAGCGTCAGGGTTGAGACAGATACGCAGTATTTT.

The chain carries TRBV11-2 and TRBJ1-1; the D gene is possibly TRBD1 (5 bases). The CDR3 has 13 residues. Germline V lookup: CDR1 SGHAT, CDR2 FQNNGV. Trimming stripped 3 bases from V and 5 bases from J, with 10 bases between. The CDR3 spells CASSLYRSTEAFF. The CDR3 nucleotides read TGTGCCAGCAGCTTGTACAGGAGTACTGAAGCTTTCTTT. Full variable domain (remainder filled in from reference TRBV11-2 and TRBJ1-1): EAGVAQSPRYKIIEKRQSVAFWCNPISGHATLYWYQQILGQGPKLLIQFQNNGVVDDSQLPKDRFSAERLKGVDSTLKIQPAKLEDSAVYLCASSLYRSTEAFFGQGTRLTVV.

This clone has a single count. This chain joins TRBV6-2 or TRBV6-3 and TRBJ2-4; 7 bases are shared with TRBD2. Germline assignment: CDR1 MNHEY and CDR2 SVGEGT. V lost 3 bases, J lost 0 bases, and 17 bases stayed unmatched. The CDR3 totals 20 residues. The CDR3 spells CASSYQGLLKNLIAKNIQYF. In nucleotides, the CDR3 is TGTGCCAGCAGTTATCAGGGACTACTGAAAAACTTAATAGCCAAAAACATTCAGTACTTC.

This sequence joins TRBV19 and TRBJ2-1, with unresolved D. This CDR3 is built from 15 residues. V was trimmed by 3 bases and J by 0 bases, leaving 9 bases between them. Germline CDR1 is LNHDA and CDR2 is SQIVND (reference sequence). Here the CDR3 DNA reads TGTGCCAGTAGTATTGTGAGCTACTCCTACAATGAGCAGTTCTTC. It is translated as CASSIVSYSYNEQFF.

The rearrangement uses TRBV5-1 and TRBJ2-1; 10 positions agree with TRBD2. V lost 3 bases, J lost 3 bases, and 6 bases stayed unmatched. CDR3 length: 16 residues. Looked up from germline, CDR1 is SGHRS and CDR2 is YFSETQ. The CDR3: CASSSGLASGYNEQFF. The CDR3 nucleotides read TGCGCCAGCAGCTCGGGACTAGCGAGTGGCTACAATGAGCAGTTCTTC.

The chain has TRBV10-3 and TRBJ2-3, with 8 bases aligning to TRBD2. Germline CDR1 and CDR2: ENHRY and SYGVKD. With V trimmed by 8 bases and J by 2 bases, 6 bases remained unmatched. The CDR3 has 14 amino acids. The CDR3 bases are TGTGCCATCGGGACTAGTCCAATCACAGATACGCAGTATTTT. Amino acid sequence: CAIGTSPITDTQYF.

The chain uses TRBV12-3 or TRBV12-4 and TRBJ1-5, with TRBD1 as a possible D gene (6 bases). CDR3 length: 11 amino acids. V lost 6 bases, J lost 7 bases, and 7 bases lay in between. CDR3 sequence: CASRQGQPQHF. The CDR3, as DNA: TGTGCCAGCAGACAGGGCCAGCCCCAGCATTTT.

The chain carries TRBV4-2 and TRBJ2-5; 9 bases agree with TRBD2. The CDR3 sequence is 17 residues long. The V gene end was trimmed by 1 base and the J gene end by 5 bases; junction bases not matched to a gene: 11. The germline V gene encodes CDR1 LGHNA and CDR2 YNFKEQ. The CDR3 sequence is CASSQGAGGRAEETQYF. In nucleotides, the CDR3 is TGTGCCAGCAGCCAAGGGGCAGGCGGGAGGGCCGAGGAGACCCAGTACTTC.

This sequence joins TRBV9 and TRBJ2-3; 8 nucleotides match TRBD1. The CDR3 is made up of 18 amino acids. With 4 bases clipped from V and 1 base from J, the junction kept 14 bases outside the gene matches. CDR1 is SGDLS and CDR2 is YYNGEE in the germline V gene. CDR3: CASSIKLQGGYGTDTQYF. Here the CDR3 DNA reads TGTGCCAGCAGCATAAAACTACAGGGGGGTTACGGCACAGATACGCAGTATTTT. Full variable domain (remainder filled in from reference TRBV9 and TRBJ2-3): DSGVTQTPKHLITATGQRVTLRCSPRSGDLSVYWYQQSLDQGLQFLIQYYNGEERAKGNILERFSAQQFPDLHSELNLSSLELGDSALYFCASSIKLQGGYGTDTQYFGPGTRLTVL.

This clone was seen only a few times. For the CDR3, the DNA is TGTGCCAGCAGCCAGACCCCGACAGGGTCCTACGAGCAGTACTTC. Its protein product is CASSQTPTGSYEQYF. The genes are TRBV4-2 and TRBJ2-7, with 7 bases matching TRBD1. Looked up from germline, CDR1 is LGHNA and CDR2 is YNFKEQ. The CDR3 runs to 15 residues. V trimming: 3 bases; J trimming: 1 base; junction bases outside the gene matches: 6.

The chain has TRBV9 and TRBJ2-1; maybe TRBD2 (6 bases). CDR3 length: 14 amino acids. The germline V gene encodes CDR1 SGDLS and CDR2 YYNGEE. V lost 4 bases and J 10 bases, leaving 18 bases between the germline ends. CDR3 residues: CASSPPTPRGEQFF. DNA for the CDR3: TGTGCCAGCAGCCCCCCGACCCCACGGGGGGAGCAGTTCTTC.

The chain joins TRBV7-2 to TRBJ2-6, with D possibly matching TRBD2 (5 bases). The germline V gene encodes CDR1 SGHTA and CDR2 FQGNSA. This CDR3 has 15 residues. Trimming shortened V by 5 bases and J by 0 bases, and 8 bases separated the two germline ends. The CDR3 reads CASSPGGSGANVLTF. The CDR3 nucleotides are TGTGCCAGCAGCCCTGGAGGCTCTGGGGCCAACGTCCTGACTTTC.

As regards this clone: At one end the junction does not follow the germline gene, possibly because of a read error. The gene calls are TRBV15 and TRBJ2-3; TRBD2 aligns across 9 bases. Germline V gene lookup returns CDR1 LNHNV and CDR2 YYDKDF (reference sequence). The CDR3 length is 13 residues. DNA of the CDR3: TGTGCCACCAGCAGAGCCAGCGGGAGGTCCCCCTTTTTT. It codes for CATSRASGRSPFF. The complete variable domain, with remaining parts taken from reference TRBV15 and TRBJ2-3, reads DAMVIQNPRYQVTQFGKPVTLSCSQTLNHNVMYWYQQKSSQAPKLLFHYYDKDFNNEADTPDNFQSRRPNTSFCFLDIRSPGLGDTAMYLCATSRASGRSPFFGPGTRLTVL.

The chain uses TRBV7-8 and TRBJ2-1; D not resolved. The ends were cut back, 5 bases at V and 2 bases at J, with 10 bases in the middle. The CDR3 covers 14 residues. Germline V gene data show CDR1 as SGHVS and CDR2 as FQNEAQ. The CDR3: CASSPRGAYNEQFF. The CDR3, as DNA: TGTGCCAGCAGCCCCCGAGGTGCCTACAATGAGCAGTTCTTC. Complete variable domain (other parts from reference TRBV7-8 and TRBJ2-1): GAGVSQSPRYKVAKRGQDVALRCDPISGHVSLFWYQQALGQGPEFLTYFQNEAQLDKSGLPSDRFFAERPEGSVSTLKIQRTQQEDSAVYLCASSPRGAYNEQFFGPGTRLTVL.

V usage is TRBV11-3 and J usage is TRBJ2-7; tentatively, D is TRBD1 (6 bases). There are 12 residues in the CDR3. Germline CDR1 reads SGHNT; CDR2 reads YENEEA. V dropped 7 bases and J dropped 0 bases, with 7 bases sitting between them. The CDR3 reads CASKDSSYEQYF. CDR3 bases: TGTGCCAGCAAGGACAGCTCCTACGAGCAGTACTTC. Full variable domain (outside the CDR3, taken from reference TRBV11-3 and TRBJ2-7): EAGVVQSPRYKIIEKKQPVAFWCNPISGHNTLYWYLQNLGQGPELLIRYENEEAVDDSQLPKDRFSAERLKGVDSTLKIQPAELGDSAVYLCASKDSSYEQYFGPGTRLTVT.

The genes are TRBV3-1 (or the pseudogene TRBV3-2) and TRBJ1-3, with a weak D call TRBD1 (5 bases). Germline CDR1 is LGHDT and CDR2 is YNNKEL (reference sequence). This CDR3 is 14 amino acids long. The V end was cut by 1 base, the J end by 3 bases, with 7 bases between. DNA for the CDR3: TGTGCCAGCAGCCAAGGGGGCCGTGGAAACACCATATATTTT. It specifies CASSQGGRGNTIYF.

The chain joins TRBV7-2 to TRBJ1-2; D is possibly TRBD1 (6 bases). Germline V CDR1 and CDR2: SGHTA, FQGNSA. The V end lost 3 bases, the J end lost 2 bases, and 7 bases lay between the germline ends. CDR3 length: 13 residues. CDR3 nucleotides: TGTGCCAGCAGCTTTAGGGGGAACTATGGCTACACCTTC. Translation: CASSFRGNYGYTF.

The CDR3 spells CASSFATGGTEAFF. In nucleotides, the CDR3 is TGTGCCAGCAGCTTTGCGACAGGGGGCACTGAAGCTTTCTTT. V and J are TRBV7-9 and TRBJ1-1; 9 nucleotides align to TRBD1. The J segment lost 4 bases and the V segment lost 3 bases, leaving 3 bases of the junction unmatched. The CDR3 extends over 14 amino acids. Germline V gene sequence: CDR1 SEHNR, CDR2 FQNEAQ (reference sequence).

The chain is built from TRBV7-2 and TRBJ1-6; 7 positions agree with TRBD1. Per the germline V gene, CDR1 is SGHTA and CDR2 is FQGNSA. The J segment lost 7 bases and the V segment lost 5 bases, leaving 5 bases of the junction unmatched. This CDR3 comprises 14 residues. The CDR3: CASSPGTANSPLHF. CDR3 DNA sequence: TGTGCCAGCAGCCCGGGGACAGCGAATTCACCCCTCCACTTT.

The chain has TRBV15 and TRBJ2-1, with TRBD2 matching over 7 bases. Germline V lookup: CDR1 LNHNV, CDR2 YYDKDF (reference sequence). The CDR3 runs 15 residues. After removal of 1 base from V and 0 bases from J, the junction contained 0 bases not matched to a gene. CDR3: CATSRGTSSYNEQFF. The CDR3 bases are TGTGCCACCAGCAGAGGGACTAGCTCCTACAATGAGCAGTTCTTC.

The V call is TRBV18, the J call TRBJ2-1, with D tentatively TRBD1 (5 bases). CDR3 size: 14 residues. In germline, CDR1 is KGHSH, CDR2 LQKENI. V gave up 6 bases and J gave up 8 bases, with 17 bases separating them. The CDR3 loop reads CASSPGRVSDEQFF. CDR3 sequence (DNA): TGTGCCAGCTCCCCAGGCAGGGTATCCGATGAGCAGTTCTTC.

V usage is TRBV6-5 and J usage is TRBJ1-5; possibly TRBD1 for D (5 bases). The germline V and J ends were trimmed by 5 bases and 4 bases, with 9 bases remaining between them. CDR1 is MNHEY, CDR2 SVGAGI, per germline. The CDR3 totals 13 residues. CDR3 coding DNA: TGTGCCAGCAGTACGGGGGTTAATCAGCCCCAGCATTTT. Translating gives CASSTGVNQPQHF.

This chain uses TRBV4-1 with TRBJ1-5; D might be TRBD1 (5 bases). The germline V gene encodes CDR1 MGHRA and CDR2 YSYEKL. Trimming cost V 0 bases and J 7 bases, with 16 bases left between them. This CDR3 contains 16 residues. CDR3: CASSQDDPREGQPQHF. CDR3 bases: TGCGCCAGCAGCCAAGATGACCCCAGGGAAGGACAGCCCCAGCATTTT.

The chain has TRBV5-5 and TRBJ2-3; 7 bases align to TRBD2. Per the germline V gene, CDR1 is SGHKS and CDR2 is YYEKEE (reference sequence). With V trimmed by 5 bases and J by 4 bases, 7 bases remained unmatched. CDR3 length equals 14 residues. The CDR3 reads CASSRMTSPDTQYF. For the CDR3, the DNA is TGTGCCAGCAGTCGAATGACTAGCCCAGATACGCAGTATTTT.

The gene calls are TRBV5-4 and TRBJ1-5, with 7 bases identical to TRBD1. Trimming cost V 0 bases and J 1 base; bases outside gene matches: 1. The CDR3 length is 15 residues. Germline lookup yields CDR1 SGHNT and CDR2 YYREEE (reference sequence). In DNA form, the CDR3 reads TGTGCCAGCAGCTTGGACAGGGGAAGCAATCAGCCCCAGCATTTT. It yields the protein CASSLDRGSNQPQHF. Using reference TRBV5-4 and TRBJ1-5 for the parts outside the CDR3, the full variable domain is ETGVTQSPTHLIKTRGQQVTLRCSSQSGHNTVSWYQQALGQGPQFIFQYYREEENGRGNFPPRFSGLQFPNYSSELNVNALELDDSALYLCASSLDRGSNQPQHFGDGTRLSIL.

The chain combines TRBV4-3 with TRBJ2-1; 10 nucleotides line up with TRBD2. The germline V gene has CDR1 LGHNA and CDR2 YSLEER. The V and J ends lost 0 bases and 9 bases, in that order; junction bases with no gene match: 11. The CDR3 is 17 residues long. CDR3 bases: TGCGCCAGCAGCCAAGATATACGAGCGGGAGGGGAGGGTGAGCAGTTCTTC. As protein: CASSQDIRAGGEGEQFF.

The chain combines TRBV14 with TRBJ2-2; D is possibly TRBD1 (6 bases). V gave up 4 bases and J gave up 2 bases, with 14 bases separating them. From germline, CDR1 is SGHDN and CDR2 FVKESK. The CDR3 spans 16 residues. CDR3 nucleotide sequence: TGTGCCAGCAGCCCGGAAGGACAGATCAACACCGGGGAGCTGTTTTTT. It is translated as CASSPEGQINTGELFF.

The V and J genes are TRBV24-1 and TRBJ1-2; no definite D call. Trimming shortened V by 3 bases and J by 6 bases, and 10 bases separated the two germline ends. The CDR3 length is 13 residues. Looked up from germline, CDR1 is KGHDR and CDR2 is SFDVKD. The CDR3 bases are TGTGCCACCAGTGATCATGTAAGAGATGGCTACACCTTC. As protein: CATSDHVRDGYTF.

The chain joins TRBV6-5 to TRBJ1-2; possible D gene TRBD1, 5 bases. The CDR3 spans 14 residues. In germline, CDR1 is MNHEY, CDR2 SVGAGI. Trimming stripped 7 bases from V and 6 bases from J, with 18 bases between. This CDR3 reads CASIWGGGLDGYTF. CDR3 nucleotide sequence: TGTGCCAGCATTTGGGGGGGAGGGCTGGATGGCTACACCTTC.